The 19 T cell receptor beta chains presented below share a single source sample, sequenced in a study of memory CD8 T cells in hepatitis C reinfection. Only in-frame clones appear in the TCRdb table, and some are missing; sequencing was by immunoSEQ multiplex PCR. The sample contains approximately 52,000 clones, roughly nine tenths of which appear only once. Time point given: pre-reinfection, 55 to 20 weeks before reinfection detection. No in vitro expansion preceded TCR sequencing of the sorted cells. The sequenced sample was naive CD8+ T cells sorted from blood. The receptors here all came from a man younger than 35 with hepatitis C virus infection.

The chain couples TRBV2 to TRBJ2-7; possibly TRBD1 for D (6 bases). The germline CDR1 and CDR2 sequences are SNHLY and FYNNEI. The CDR3 extends over 13 amino acids. The V end lost 3 bases, the J end lost 2 bases, and 8 bases lay between the germline ends. For the CDR3, the DNA is TGTGCCAGCAGTGAGACAGGACCCTACGAGCAGTACGTC. It encodes CASSETGPYEQYV.

V gene TRBV4-1 combines with J gene TRBJ2-5, with no clear D. V was shortened by 4 bases and J by 5 bases, with 17 bases between the two germline ends. The CDR3 is made up of 15 amino acids. Germline values: CDR1 MGHRA, CDR2 YSYEKL. CDR3 DNA sequence: TGCGCCAGCAGCCCCCAGTCGCTGCCGAGGGAGACCCAGTACTTC. Amino acids: CASSPQSLPRETQYF.

The DNA of the CDR3 is TGCGCCAGCCGCCCCGGGAGACCTCCGGGTCAGCCCCAGCATTTT. Amino acid sequence: CASRPGRPPGQPQHF. This sequence joins TRBV23-1 and TRBJ1-5, with D unresolved. TRBV23-1 is an ORF; its function is uncertain. This CDR3 comprises 15 residues. Trimming removed 8 bases at V and 6 bases at J, with 20 bases between.

This clone has only a few counts. The chain combines TRBV30 with TRBJ2-5, with D perhaps TRBD1 (6 bases). Trimming cost V 2 bases and J 1 base, with 8 bases left between them. The CDR3 is made up of 13 amino acids. From germline, CDR1 is GTSNPN and CDR2 SVGIG (reference sequence). CDR3 protein: CAWSRGFQETQYF. The DNA of the CDR3 is TGTGCCTGGAGTAGGGGGTTCCAAGAGACCCAGTACTTC.

CDR3 coding DNA: TGCGCCAGCAGACCTGGCGTTGGGGGGGGATACAATGAGCAGTTCTTC. Protein: CASRPGVGGGYNEQFF. This chain uses TRBV5-1 with TRBJ2-1, with 7 bases identical to TRBD2. The ends lost 5 bases at V and 4 bases at J; junction bases unmatched: 12. Per the germline V gene, CDR1 is SGHRS and CDR2 is YFSETQ. There are 16 residues in the CDR3.

The chain recombines TRBV9 with TRBJ2-3; possible D gene TRBD2, 6 bases. V gave up 0 bases and J gave up 0 bases, with 11 bases separating them. CDR3 size: 16 residues. CDR1 SGDLS and CDR2 YYNGEE come from the germline V gene. This CDR3 reads CASSVGDSGSTDTQYF. CDR3 nucleotides: TGTGCCAGCAGCGTAGGGGATAGCGGCAGCACAGATACGCAGTATTTT. Variable domain in full (rest from reference TRBV9 and TRBJ2-3): DSGVTQTPKHLITATGQRVTLRCSPRSGDLSVYWYQQSLDQGLQFLIQYYNGEERAKGNILERFSAQQFPDLHSELNLSSLELGDSALYFCASSVGDSGSTDTQYFGPGTRLTVL.

DNA of the CDR3: TGCGCCAGCAGCCAAGATCGGACAGGATCCTATGGCTACACCTTC. It translates to CASSQDRTGSYGYTF. This chain links TRBV4-1 with TRBJ1-2, with TRBD1 identical over 7 bases. Trimming took 0 bases from V and 4 from J; bases not matched to a gene: 5. The CDR3 has 15 residues. Germline V gene data show CDR1 as MGHRA and CDR2 as YSYEKL.

The chain combines TRBV19 with TRBJ1-5; 11 nucleotides match TRBD1. Trimming took 9 bases from V and 6 from J; bases not matched to a gene: 1. The CDR3 sequence is 12 residues long. Germline V lookup: CDR1 LNHDA, CDR2 SQIVND (reference sequence). The CDR3 DNA is TGTGCCAGCGGACAGGGGGCTCAGCCCCAGCATTTT. It translates to CASGQGAQPQHF.

The V and J genes are TRBV11-2 and TRBJ2-5; 8 nucleotides line up with TRBD2. CDR1 and CDR2 (germline): SGHAT, FQNNGV. The CDR3 length is 15 residues. Losses at the gene ends were 1 base for V and 1 base for J; bases not matched to a gene: 2. The CDR3 DNA reads as TGTGCCAGCAGCTTAGTCGGGACTAGCCAAGAGACCCAGTACTTC. Residues: CASSLVGTSQETQYF. Combining the CDR3 with reference TRBV11-2 and TRBJ2-5 gives the whole variable domain EAGVAQSPRYKIIEKRQSVAFWCNPISGHATLYWYQQILGQGPKLLIQFQNNGVVDDSQLPKDRFSAERLKGVDSTLKIQPAKLEDSAVYLCASSLVGTSQETQYFGPGTRLLVL.

The V call is TRBV6-5, the J call TRBJ2-1, with D perhaps matching TRBD2 (7 bases). From germline, CDR1 is MNHEY and CDR2 SVGAGI. The CDR3 covers 15 residues. The ends were cut back, 6 bases at V and 5 bases at J, with 17 bases in the middle. CDR3 bases: TGTGCCAGCAGCCTGGAGGGGGGGGGACACAATGAGCAGTTCTTC. Translated, it gives CASSLEGGGHNEQFF.

V and J are TRBV19 and TRBJ1-4; TRBD1 is a possible D gene (5 bases). Germline CDR1 and CDR2: LNHDA and SQIVND (reference sequence). V gave up 3 bases and J gave up 3 bases, with 11 bases separating them. This CDR3 has 15 amino acids. CDR3 amino acids: CASSMSGLPNEKLFF. Here the CDR3 DNA reads TGTGCCAGTAGTATGTCAGGGTTACCTAATGAAAAACTGTTTTTT.

This rearrangement joins TRBV27 to TRBJ1-5, with unresolved D. The CDR3 is made up of 14 amino acids. Germline CDR1 is MNHEY and CDR2 is SMNVEV (reference sequence). Between the trimmed V and J ends, which lost 5 bases and 3 bases, there was a span of 11 bases. As DNA, the CDR3 is TGTGCCAGCAGTCCCCTCCCCCCCAATCAGCCCCAGCATTTT. As protein: CASSPLPPNQPQHF.

The chain combines TRBV4-3 with TRBJ1-2; no firm D call. This CDR3 is built from 16 residues. Germline CDR1 and CDR2: LGHNA and YSLEER. Trimming shortened V by 2 bases and J by 3 bases, and 16 bases separated the two germline ends. The CDR3 is CASSQLLSAQDYGYTF. CDR3 in DNA: TGCGCCAGCAGCCAACTTTTATCTGCCCAGGACTATGGCTACACCTTC.

The CDR3 nucleotides are TGTGCCAGTAGTATAGTCCAACGGGACTACTCAGGCACAGATACGCAGTATTTT. The encoded protein is CASSIVQRDYSGTDTQYF. J is TRBJ2-3 and V is TRBV19, with 7 bases aligning to TRBD2. This CDR3 comprises 18 residues. V shed 1 base, J shed 1 base, and the junction held 11 bases outside the gene matches. Germline CDR1 LNHDA, CDR2 SQIVND (reference sequence).

The genes are TRBV5-4 and TRBJ2-7, with 7 bases that match TRBD2. With 4 bases clipped from V and 3 bases from J, the junction kept 1 base outside the gene matches. CDR3 length: 12 amino acids. Per germline, CDR1 SGHNT and CDR2 YYREEE (reference sequence). The CDR3 nucleotides are TGTGCCAGCAGCGGCGGGGGCTACGAGCAGTACGTC. This translates into CASSGGGYEQYV.

V and J are TRBV23-1 and TRBJ1-1; TRBD1 is a possible D gene (5 bases). TRBV23-1 is an open reading frame, and its role is uncertain. V was clipped by 4 bases and J by 1 base, with 19 bases between them. CDR3 length: 17 amino acids. The CDR3 DNA reads TGCGCCAGCAGTCTTTGCCAGGGAGGAGGGAAGAACACTGAAGCTTTCTTT. It is translated as CASSLCQGGGKNTEAFF.

The chain joins TRBV7-9 to TRBJ1-2; 7 bases match TRBD1. The CDR3 consists of 15 residues. The V gene's germline CDR1 is SEHNR and CDR2 FQNEAQ (reference sequence). Trimming at V came to 4 bases and at J to 5 bases, leaving 10 bases not matched to a gene. The CDR3 coding sequence is TGTGCCAGCAGCTCAGACCCCGGGACAGAGTATGGCTACACCTTC. It specifies CASSSDPGTEYGYTF.

The rearrangement joins TRBV2 to TRBJ1-2; 10 nucleotides line up with TRBD1. V gave up 0 bases and J gave up 5 bases; unmatched junction bases: 12. Germline values: CDR1 SNHLY, CDR2 FYNNEI. The CDR3 totals 18 residues. CDR3 amino acids: CASSEAPETGGAGYGYTF. The CDR3 bases are TGTGCCAGCAGTGAAGCCCCAGAGACAGGGGGCGCGGGTTATGGCTACACCTTC.

The rearrangement joins TRBV4-3 to TRBJ2-2; 7 positions match TRBD1. The CDR3 loop spans 16 amino acids. CDR1 and CDR2 (germline): LGHNA, YSLEER. V trimming: 4 bases; J trimming: 4 bases; junction bases outside the gene matches: 9. The CDR3 loop is CASSPQWTGTTGELFF. CDR3 DNA sequence: TGCGCCAGCAGCCCCCAATGGACAGGAACCACCGGGGAGCTGTTTTTT.